This TCR beta chain was sequenced for a study of blood T cell repertoires in COVID-19. Overall study: Samples representing acute and convalescent COVID-19 were sourced from the United States, Italy and Spain. PBMCs, B-cell-depleted T cells, or T cells were the source of the cDNA or gDNA that made up the material.

In the authors' methods: Estimation of nucleated cell counts was performed using reference gene primer amplification. Only in-frame clones appear in the TCRdb table, and some are missing; sequencing was by immunoSEQ multiplex PCR. Clone size and the V and J calls come from that table; the DNA yielded D and trimming. Among about 160,000 clones, around 90% were seen once, and the ten largest hold 3% to 4.5%. V lost 4 bases and J lost 9, with 16 bases in between. CDR1 and CDR2 from the germline V gene are MDHEN and SYDVKM. The CDR3 is made up of 13 amino acids. V usage is TRBV28 and J usage is TRBJ2-7, with D unclear. This sequence originates from a woman aged 60 to 75 who had recovered from COVID-19. The sample was peripheral blood. The CDR3 DNA reads TGTGCCAGCAGTTCGCCCAGGCTTCTTGTGCAGTACTTC. This encodes CASSSPRLLVQYF.